The 27 T cell receptor beta chains given below trace back to one sample, sequenced in a study of blood T cell repertoires in COVID-19. Libraries were prepared by immunoSEQ multiplex PCR; TCRdb keeps only in-frame clonotypes and omits some of them. The sample gives 400,000 to 450,000 clones, roughly 90% of which show up once; approximately 0.92% is in the top ten. Sample: peripheral blood. These receptor sequences come from a man aged 18 to 35 with COVID-19, enrolled during active disease.

The V and J genes are TRBV11-2 and TRBJ1-1; a possible D gene is TRBD1 (5 bases). The CDR3 loop spans 15 amino acids. V lost 0 bases and J 6 bases, leaving 14 bases between the germline ends. Germline V gene sequence: CDR1 SGHAT, CDR2 FQNNGV. The CDR3 region is CASSLDFRRAAEAFF. CDR3 nucleotide sequence: TGTGCCAGCAGCTTAGATTTCCGCAGGGCTGCTGAAGCTTTCTTT. Filled out from reference TRBV11-2 and TRBJ1-1, the complete variable domain reads EAGVAQSPRYKIIEKRQSVAFWCNPISGHATLYWYQQILGQGPKLLIQFQNNGVVDDSQLPKDRFSAERLKGVDSTLKIQPAKLEDSAVYLCASSLDFRRAAEAFFGQGTRLTVV.

V usage is TRBV11-2 and J usage is TRBJ2-1; possible D gene TRBD2, 5 bases. Germline CDR1 SGHAT, CDR2 FQNNGV. CDR3 length: 15 residues. Trimming removed 5 bases at V and 7 bases at J, with 18 bases between. The CDR3 bases are TGTGCCAGCAGCCCCGGCGCGGACTCCAGAAATGAGCAGTTCTTC. Residues: CASSPGADSRNEQFF.

CDR3 sequence reads: CASSIIPGDEQYF. CDR3 nucleotide sequence: TGTGCCAGTAGTATTATCCCGGGGGACGAGCAGTACTTC. The chain joins TRBV19 to TRBJ2-7; maybe TRBD2 (6 bases). Germline values: CDR1 LNHDA, CDR2 SQIVND (reference sequence). V was trimmed by 3 bases and J by 5 bases, leaving 11 bases between them. This CDR3 is built from 13 residues.

V is TRBV5-1 and J is TRBJ2-1, with D tentatively TRBD1 (6 bases). This CDR3 has 12 amino acids. V lost 4 bases and J 10 bases, leaving 12 bases between the germline ends. Germline values: CDR1 SGHRS, CDR2 YFSETQ. CDR3 loop: CASSRGQFEQFF. CDR3 coding DNA: TGCGCCAGCAGCCGCGGACAGTTCGAGCAGTTCTTC.

The chain is built from TRBV7-2 and TRBJ2-4; TRBD1 matches 7 bases. The ends lost 5 bases at V and 3 bases at J; junction bases unmatched: 13. This CDR3 has 17 amino acids. Germline CDR1 SGHTA, CDR2 FQGNSA. For the CDR3, the DNA is TGTGCCAGCAGCATACTAGGGGGCCGGGTGGGCAAAAACATTCAGTACTTC. Its protein is CASSILGGRVGKNIQYF.

This rearrangement joins TRBV27 to TRBJ1-6; 8 positions match TRBD1. This CDR3 is built from 17 residues. With 6 bases clipped from V and 0 bases from J, the junction kept 7 bases outside the gene matches. CDR1 MNHEY and CDR2 SMNVEV come from the germline V gene (reference sequence). The CDR3 is CASSAWTGSSYNSPLHF. The CDR3 DNA sequence: TGTGCCAGCAGCGCCTGGACAGGGAGCTCCTATAATTCACCCCTCCACTTT.

The chain carries TRBV20-1 and TRBJ2-1; tentative D call: TRBD1 (6 bases). The V gene lost 3 bases and the J gene lost 4 bases, with 13 bases spanning the gap. The CDR3 is made up of 14 amino acids. The germline gives CDR1 DFQATT, CDR2 SNEGSKA (reference sequence). This CDR3 reads CSASRTARYNEQFF. In nucleotides, the CDR3 is TGCAGTGCTAGTCGGACAGCCCGGTACAATGAGCAGTTCTTC.

The chain has TRBV10-3 and TRBJ1-1; D not resolved. The V gene's germline CDR1 is ENHRY and CDR2 SYGVKD. Trimming left V 2 bases short and J 1 base short, with 11 bases between. The CDR3 is 15 residues long. DNA for the CDR3: TGTGCCATCAGTGAGCCGCCCCCGGGGAACACTGAAGCTTTCTTT. This sequence encodes CAISEPPPGNTEAFF.

This chain links TRBV30 with TRBJ2-2; 7 nucleotides match TRBD1. V lost 0 bases to trimming and J lost 6 bases; unmatched junction nucleotides: 4. Per germline, CDR1 GTSNPN and CDR2 SVGIG (reference sequence). The CDR3 runs 14 residues. The CDR3 DNA is TGTGCCTGGAGTGTACAAGGGGGCCCCGGGGAGCTGTTTTTT. The encoded protein is CAWSVQGGPGELFF.

The rearrangement links TRBV10-3 to TRBJ1-2, with 8 nucleotides matching TRBD1. In germline, CDR1 is ENHRY, CDR2 SYGVKD. There are 15 residues in the CDR3. The V gene end was trimmed by 3 bases and the J gene end by 4 bases; junction bases not matched to a gene: 7. CDR3 sequence reads: CAISEPDRGVYGYTF. CDR3 DNA: TGTGCCATCAGTGAACCCGACAGGGGAGTCTATGGCTACACCTTC.

The J gene is TRBJ2-6, the V gene TRBV27; 8 bases align to TRBD1. This CDR3 spans 17 amino acids. The V gene's germline CDR1 is MNHEY and CDR2 SMNVEV (reference sequence). Trimming took 3 bases from V and 4 from J; bases not matched to a gene: 8. This CDR3 reads CASSFDRGISGANVLTF. The CDR3 DNA reads as TGTGCCAGCAGTTTCGACAGGGGTATTTCCGGGGCCAACGTCCTGACTTTC.

The chain employs TRBV4-2 and TRBJ2-1; tentative D call: TRBD2 (6 bases). Trimming left V 0 bases short and J 7 bases short, with 7 bases between. The CDR3 has 13 residues. From germline, CDR1 is LGHNA and CDR2 YNFKEQ. The CDR3 nucleotides read TGTGCCAGCAGCCAAGAGGCGGGAAATGAGCAGTTCTTC. It encodes CASSQEAGNEQFF.

In this sample, this clone turned up a few times. The J gene is TRBJ2-2, the V gene TRBV28; unclear D gene. Between the trimmed V and J ends, which lost 1 base and 4 bases, there was a span of 4 bases. The CDR3 is 13 amino acids. Germline loops: CDR1 MDHEN, CDR2 SYDVKM. CDR3 sequence: CASSLSSTGELFF. The CDR3 DNA follows: TGTGCCAGCAGTTTATCTTCCACCGGGGAGCTGTTTTTT.

This sequence joins TRBV7-9 and TRBJ2-7, with D unclear. With 2 bases removed from V and 2 bases from J, the gap between germline ends came to 13 bases. Germline V gene sequence: CDR1 SEHNR, CDR2 FQNEAQ (reference sequence). This CDR3 spans 15 amino acids. The CDR3 region is CASSLRPGQTYEQYF. The CDR3, as DNA: TGTGCCAGCAGCTTAAGGCCAGGCCAAACCTACGAGCAGTACTTC.

V and J are TRBV6-5 and TRBJ2-3; TRBD2 matches 7 bases. This CDR3 is built from 13 residues. Trimming at V came to 8 bases and at J to 4 bases, leaving 6 bases not matched to a gene. CDR1 MNHEY and CDR2 SVGAGI come from the germline V gene. This CDR3 reads CASRDYISDTQYF. The CDR3 DNA reads TGTGCCAGCCGGGACTATATTTCAGATACGCAGTATTTT.

V is TRBV7-9 and J is TRBJ1-2; TRBD1 might be the D (6 bases). Trimming took off 1 base at V and 3 bases at J, with 12 bases between the two ends. Per germline, CDR1 SEHNR and CDR2 FQNEAQ (reference sequence). The CDR3 loop spans 15 amino acids. The CDR3 loop is CASSLGRGYHYGYTF. CDR3 sequence (DNA): TGTGCCAGCAGCTTAGGAAGGGGGTATCACTATGGCTACACCTTC. Full variable domain (remainder filled in from reference TRBV7-9 and TRBJ1-2): DTGVSQNPRHKITKRGQNVTFRCDPISEHNRLYWYRQTLGQGPEFLTYFQNEAQLEKSRLLSDRFSAERPKGSFSTLEIQRTEQGDSAMYLCASSLGRGYHYGYTFGSGTRLTVV.

The chain employs TRBV19 and TRBJ1-1; a weak D match, TRBD1 (5 bases). This CDR3 has 13 amino acids. The V end lost 4 bases, the J end lost 4 bases, and 10 bases lay between the germline ends. Germline assignment: CDR1 LNHDA and CDR2 SQIVND (reference sequence). CDR3 bases: TGTGCCAGTAGTAGTGGCGGGGGCACTGAAGCTTTCTTT. Translating it yields CASSSGGGTEAFF.

The chain is built from TRBV3-1 (or the pseudogene TRBV3-2) and TRBJ1-2, with D unclear. Trimming stripped 2 bases from V and 8 bases from J, with 12 bases between. Germline V gives CDR1 LGHDT, CDR2 YNNKEL (reference sequence). The CDR3 is 13 residues long. The CDR3 nucleotides read TGTGCCAGCAGCCAACCAGATCAACGAGGCTACACCTTC. It yields the protein CASSQPDQRGYTF.

DNA of the CDR3: TGTGCCAGCAGTTTTTCTCGGGGGGCTACGAACACTGAAGCTTTCTTT. It translates to CASSFSRGATNTEAFF. The rearrangement uses TRBV27 and TRBJ1-1; D is possibly TRBD1 (6 bases). The length of the CDR3 is 16 residues. V gave up 3 bases and J gave up 1 base, with 15 bases separating them. Germline V gene sequence: CDR1 MNHEY, CDR2 SMNVEV (reference sequence).

Turning to this clone: The sample contains more than one DNA sequence encoding this CDR3. This chain uses TRBV9 with TRBJ2-1; D possibly corresponds to TRBD2 (5 bases). Trimming took off 4 bases at V and 0 bases at J, with 11 bases between the two ends. Germline V lookup: CDR1 SGDLS, CDR2 YYNGEE. The CDR3 contains 15 residues. The CDR3 nucleotides are TGTGCCAGCAGCCCCTCGGGGAGCTCCTACAATGAGCAGTTCTTC. Translating it yields CASSPSGSSYNEQFF.

The V gene is TRBV19, the J gene TRBJ2-1, with 7 nucleotides matching TRBD1. The CDR3 runs to 14 residues. Germline trimming cut 5 bases from V and 7 bases from J; bases unmatched to any gene: 8. CDR1 and CDR2 from the germline V gene are LNHDA and SQIVND (reference sequence). DNA of the CDR3: TGTGCCAGTAGTCACCTACTACAGGGGAATGAGCAGTTCTTC. The encoded protein is CASSHLLQGNEQFF.

This clone was seen only once. The J gene is TRBJ1-6, the V gene TRBV28, with D possibly being TRBD1 (5 bases). Germline values: CDR1 MDHEN, CDR2 SYDVKM. The CDR3 has 15 amino acids. V dropped 3 bases and J dropped 7 bases, with 13 bases sitting between them. Here the CDR3 reads CASSFPNRGNSPLHF. DNA for the CDR3: TGTGCCAGCAGTTTTCCCAATAGGGGAAATTCACCCCTCCACTTT.

The rearrangement links TRBV5-4 to TRBJ1-4; weak D call: TRBD1 (5 bases). Trimming took off 3 bases at V and 8 bases at J, with 14 bases between the two ends. Germline CDR1 and CDR2: SGHNT and YYREEE (reference sequence). This CDR3 comprises 14 residues. This CDR3 reads CASSSLGGGEKLFF. CDR3 sequence (DNA): TGTGCCAGCAGCTCACTCGGCGGGGGGGAAAAACTGTTTTTT. Combining the CDR3 with reference TRBV5-4 and TRBJ1-4 gives the whole variable domain ETGVTQSPTHLIKTRGQQVTLRCSSQSGHNTVSWYQQALGQGPQFIFQYYREEENGRGNFPPRFSGLQFPNYSSELNVNALELDDSALYLCASSSLGGGEKLFFGSGTQLSVL.

The chain couples TRBV5-1 to TRBJ2-3; TRBD1 matches 10 bases. The CDR3 runs 15 residues. The V gene's germline CDR1 is SGHRS and CDR2 YFSETQ. J gave up 1 base and V 3 bases, and 2 bases lay outside the gene matches. CDR3 amino acids: CASSYGTGGTDTQYF. CDR3 coding DNA: TGCGCCAGCAGCTACGGGACAGGGGGCACAGATACGCAGTATTTT.

The chain employs TRBV12-3 or TRBV12-4 and TRBJ2-7; 7 bases agree with TRBD1. With 7 bases clipped from V and 4 bases from J, the junction kept 4 bases outside the gene matches. The CDR3 contains 12 residues. The CDR3 spells CASTLQGYEQYF. CDR3 DNA: TGTGCCAGCACCTTACAGGGGTACGAGCAGTACTTC.

The genes are TRBV19 and TRBJ1-1; D unclear. The CDR3 totals 16 residues. CDR1 is LNHDA, CDR2 SQIVND, per germline (reference sequence). Trimming removed 6 bases from V and 0 bases from J, with 17 bases in between. CDR3 loop: CASRRSSRAMNTEAFF. CDR3 coding DNA: TGTGCCAGTAGGAGGTCCTCGCGGGCTATGAACACTGAAGCTTTCTTT.

This clone was observed a few times. The chain couples TRBV24-1 to TRBJ2-5; 8 bases fit TRBD2. There are 16 residues in the CDR3. Trimming at V came to 5 bases and at J to 3 bases, leaving 10 bases not matched to a gene. Germline loops: CDR1 KGHDR, CDR2 SFDVKD. The CDR3 reads CATSAVSSGGKETQYF. CDR3 DNA: TGTGCCACCAGTGCCGTATCAAGCGGGGGAAAAGAGACCCAGTACTTC.